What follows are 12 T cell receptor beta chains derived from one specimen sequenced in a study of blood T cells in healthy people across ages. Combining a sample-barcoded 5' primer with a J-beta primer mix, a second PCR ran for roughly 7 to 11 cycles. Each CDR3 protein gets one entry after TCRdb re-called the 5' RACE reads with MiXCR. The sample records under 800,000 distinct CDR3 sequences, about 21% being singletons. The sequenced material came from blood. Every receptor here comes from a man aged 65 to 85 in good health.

The CDR3 DNA reads TGTGCCAGCACCCCCCTCGGGAACACCGGGGAGCTGTTTTTT. It translates to CASTPLGNTGELFF. This chain joins TRBV12-3 or TRBV12-4 and TRBJ2-2, with D hard to call. V lost 7 bases, J lost 1 base, and 10 bases lay in between. This CDR3 comprises 14 residues.

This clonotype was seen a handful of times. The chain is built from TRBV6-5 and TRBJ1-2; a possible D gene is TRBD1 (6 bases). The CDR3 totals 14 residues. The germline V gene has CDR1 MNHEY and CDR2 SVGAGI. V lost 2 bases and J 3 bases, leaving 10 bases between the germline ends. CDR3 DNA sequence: TGTGCCAGCAGTTACGGGCAGGGGCACTATGGCTACACCTTC. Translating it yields CASSYGQGHYGYTF.

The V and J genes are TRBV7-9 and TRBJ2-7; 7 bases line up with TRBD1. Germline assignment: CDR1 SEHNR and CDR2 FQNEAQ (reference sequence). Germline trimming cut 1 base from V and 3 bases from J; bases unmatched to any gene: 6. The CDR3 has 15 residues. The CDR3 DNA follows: TGTGCCAGCAGCTTAGAGACAGGGAATAGCTACGAGCAGTACTTC. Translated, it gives CASSLETGNSYEQYF. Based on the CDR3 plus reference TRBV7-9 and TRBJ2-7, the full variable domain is DTGVSQNPRHKITKRGQNVTFRCDPISEHNRLYWYRQTLGQGPEFLTYFQNEAQLEKSRLLSDRFSAERPKGSFSTLEIQRTEQGDSAMYLCASSLETGNSYEQYFGPGTRLTVT.

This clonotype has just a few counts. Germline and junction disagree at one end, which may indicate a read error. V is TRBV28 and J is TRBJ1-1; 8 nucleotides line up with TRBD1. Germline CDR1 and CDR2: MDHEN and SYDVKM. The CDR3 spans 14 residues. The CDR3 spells CASSLTGGRTEAFF. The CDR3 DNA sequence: TGCGCCAGCAGTTTAACAGGGGGAAGGACTGAAGCTTTCTTT.

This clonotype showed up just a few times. Written as DNA, the CDR3 is TGTGCCAGCATCCTCGCTGGGGGCTCGAGGGGCTACACCTTC. Translated, it gives CASILAGGSRGYTF. The chain uses TRBV6-6 and TRBJ1-2; maybe TRBD1 (6 bases). This CDR3 comprises 14 residues. V lost 7 bases and J lost 8, with 20 bases in between. The germline CDR1 and CDR2 sequences are MNHNY and SVGAGI (reference sequence).

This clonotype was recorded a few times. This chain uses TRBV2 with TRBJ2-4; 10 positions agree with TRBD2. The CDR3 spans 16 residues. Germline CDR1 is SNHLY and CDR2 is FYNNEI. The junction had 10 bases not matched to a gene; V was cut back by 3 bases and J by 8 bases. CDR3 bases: TGTGCCAGCAGTGATCGGTCTAGCGGGAGAGCCGACATTCAGTACTTC. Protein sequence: CASSDRSSGRADIQYF.

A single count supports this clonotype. The chain's CDR3 is CAIREGDGYTF. CDR3 nucleotide sequence: TGTGCCATCAGGGAGGGTGATGGCTACACCTTC. V gene TRBV10-3 combines with J gene TRBJ1-2; D remains unclear. The CDR3 extends over 11 amino acids. The germline CDR1 and CDR2 sequences are ENHRY and SYGVKD. V dropped 6 bases and J dropped 6 bases, with 8 bases sitting between them.

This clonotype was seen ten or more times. CDR3 region: CASSYDGLAEPYEQYF. CDR3 in DNA: TGTGCCAGCAGTTACGACGGACTAGCGGAACCCTACGAGCAGTACTTC. This chain connects TRBV6-2 or TRBV6-3 to TRBJ2-7; TRBD2 matches at 10 bases. J was trimmed by 2 bases and V by 2 bases; bases with no gene match: 6. The CDR3 has 16 amino acids. Germline V gives CDR1 MNHEY, CDR2 SVGEGT.

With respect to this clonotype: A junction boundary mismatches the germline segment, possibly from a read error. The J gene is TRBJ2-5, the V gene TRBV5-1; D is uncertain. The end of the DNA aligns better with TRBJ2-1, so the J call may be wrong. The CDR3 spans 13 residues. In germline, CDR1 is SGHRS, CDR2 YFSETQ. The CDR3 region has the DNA TGCACCAGCAGCCAGGACGGGTACAATGAGCAGTTCTTC. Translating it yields CTSSQDGYNEQFF.

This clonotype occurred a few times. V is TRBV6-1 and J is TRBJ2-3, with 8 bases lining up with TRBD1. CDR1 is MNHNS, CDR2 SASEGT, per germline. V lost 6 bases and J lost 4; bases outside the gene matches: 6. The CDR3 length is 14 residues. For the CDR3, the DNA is TGTGCCAGCAGGAAGACAGGGGTCCCAGATACGCAGTATTTT. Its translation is CASRKTGVPDTQYF.

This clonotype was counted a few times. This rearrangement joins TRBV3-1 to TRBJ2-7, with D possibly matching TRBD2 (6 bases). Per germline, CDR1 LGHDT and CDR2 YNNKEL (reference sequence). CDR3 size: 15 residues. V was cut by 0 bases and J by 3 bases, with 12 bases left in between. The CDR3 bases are TGTGCCAGCAGCCAAGACTTAGCGGTGAGCTACGAGCAGTACTTC. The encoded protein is CASSQDLAVSYEQYF.

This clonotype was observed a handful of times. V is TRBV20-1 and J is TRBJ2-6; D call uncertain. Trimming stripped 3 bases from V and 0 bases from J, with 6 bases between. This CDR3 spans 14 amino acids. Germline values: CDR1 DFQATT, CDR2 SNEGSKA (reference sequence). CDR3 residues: CSASHNSGANVLTF. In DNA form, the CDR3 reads TGCAGTGCTAGTCACAACTCTGGGGCCAACGTCCTGACTTTC.